This paragraph reports one TCR beta chain. This entry comes from a study of T cell repertoires in cytomegalovirus infection. In the study overall: Public TCR beta signatures were indicative of both CMV infection and a matching HLA type.

TCRdb redid the calling of the reads with MiXCR, one entry per CDR3 protein. Here the sample spans some 700,000 distinct CDR3 sequences, roughly a third being singletons. Deletions cut 3 bases from V and 7 bases from J, with 16 bases between. The CDR3 totals 15 residues. The germline V gene encodes CDR1 SGHDT and CDR2 YYEEEE. The sample taken for sequencing was PBMCs. This sequence joins TRBV5-6 and TRBJ2-2; D gene unclear. The receptor comes from a human donor in good health (CMV status not recorded). Some clones in this sample may be carry-over from other donors' samples. This CDR3 is CASSYRAPMGGELFF. The CDR3, as DNA: TGTGCCAGCAGCTACCGGGCCCCGATGGGCGGGGAGCTGTTTTTT. Full variable domain (outside the CDR3, taken from reference TRBV5-6 and TRBJ2-2): DAGVTQSPTHLIKTRGQQVTLRCSPKSGHDTVSWYQQALGQGPQFIFQYYEEEERQRGNFPDRFSGHQFPNYSSELNVNALLLGDSALYLCASSYRAPMGGELFFGEGSRLTVL.